These T cell receptor beta chains were read from a single sample in a study of T cell responses to AZD1222 COVID-19 vaccine. Sequencing used immunoSEQ multiplex PCR; TCRdb keeps in-frame clones, though not all of them. The table has roughly 130,000 clones, 80% to 90% seen once. The sequences come from peripheral blood, collected on day 0 of AZD1222 vaccination. The receptors stem from an adult in good health. CDR3s leave out the opening cysteine and the closing phenylalanine or tryptophan. Fields, in order: V gene, CDR3 protein.

TRBV7-9 | ASSLGTDTQY
TRBV4-2 | ASSQGLAGYNEQF
TRBV15 | ATKSEGSNQPQH
TRBV7-2 | ASSSFRGKNQPQH
TRBV19 | ASSPFRRNTQY
TRBV15 | ATSINRGFREKLF
TRBV19 | ASSMPGRAYGYT
TRBV11-3 | ASSVKDTQY
TRBV5-8 | ASSPETGFGSPLH
TRBV28 | ATRKQGGQGYT
TRBV6-2/TRBV6-3 | ASSQGLGNEKLF
TRBV10-3 | AISGRLGGGTDTQY
TRBV28 | ASSRDRGPPGT
TRBV27 | ASRISLPSGYEQY
TRBV5-5 | ASSLIASYEQY
TRBV4-2 | ASSSQTSGMAFNEQF
TRBV5-1 | ASRDRGLGNEKLF
TRBV7-9 | ASLPVRGRSSYNEQF
TRBV3-1/TRBV3-2 | ASSPRWEQY
TRBV4-2 | ASSQVTRTSGRNEQY
TRBV6-2/TRBV6-3 | ASSYGGGLYNEQF
TRBV19 | ASQQFMGASGYT